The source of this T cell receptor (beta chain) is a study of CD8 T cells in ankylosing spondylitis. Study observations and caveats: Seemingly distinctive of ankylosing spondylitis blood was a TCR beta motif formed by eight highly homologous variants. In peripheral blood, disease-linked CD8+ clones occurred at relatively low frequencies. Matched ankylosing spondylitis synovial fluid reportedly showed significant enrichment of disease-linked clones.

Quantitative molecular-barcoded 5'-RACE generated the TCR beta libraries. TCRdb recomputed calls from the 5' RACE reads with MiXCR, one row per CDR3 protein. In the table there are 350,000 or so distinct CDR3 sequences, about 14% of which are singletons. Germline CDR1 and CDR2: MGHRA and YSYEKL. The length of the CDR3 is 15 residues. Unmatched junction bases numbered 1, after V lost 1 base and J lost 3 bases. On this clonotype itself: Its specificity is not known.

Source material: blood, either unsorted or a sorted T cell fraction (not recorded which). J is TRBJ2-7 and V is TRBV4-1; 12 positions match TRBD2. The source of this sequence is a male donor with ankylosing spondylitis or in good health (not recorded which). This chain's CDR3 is CASSQGGLAGYEQYF. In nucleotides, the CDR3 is TGCGCCAGCAGCCAAGGGGGACTAGCGGGCTACGAGCAGTACTTC.